This T cell receptor (beta chain) comes out of a study of T cell changes during pregnancy in multiple sclerosis. This clone has only one observation. Looked up from germline, CDR1 is LNHDA and CDR2 is SQIVND (reference sequence). The CDR3 consists of 14 residues. Between the trimmed V and J ends, which lost 4 bases and 5 bases, there was a span of 11 bases. Assay used: immunoSEQ multiplex PCR; TCRdb lists only in-frame clones, some missing. This table has approximately 74,000 clones, roughly nine tenths appearing once. The chain employs TRBV19 and TRBJ1-4, with D unresolved. The source is a female donor with multiple sclerosis, enrolled in a pregnancy study. Sequencing used peripheral blood, obtained before pregnancy. CDR3 protein: CASSNGQSNEKLFF. The CDR3 nucleotides are TGTGCCAGTAGTAATGGGCAGTCGAATGAAAAACTGTTTTTT.